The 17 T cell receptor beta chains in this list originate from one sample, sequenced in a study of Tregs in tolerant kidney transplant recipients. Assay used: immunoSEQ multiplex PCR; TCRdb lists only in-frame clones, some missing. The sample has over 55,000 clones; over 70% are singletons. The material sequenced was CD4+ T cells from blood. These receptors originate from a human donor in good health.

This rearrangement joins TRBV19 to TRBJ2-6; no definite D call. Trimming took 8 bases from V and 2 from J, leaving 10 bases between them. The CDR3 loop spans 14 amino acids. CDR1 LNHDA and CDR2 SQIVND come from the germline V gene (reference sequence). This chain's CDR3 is CASSPSPGANVLTF. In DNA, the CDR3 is TGTGCCAGTTCCCCCTCCCCTGGGGCCAACGTCCTGACTTTC. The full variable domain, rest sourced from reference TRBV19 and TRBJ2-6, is DGGITQSPKYLFRKEGQNVTLSCEQNLNHDAMYWYRQDPGQGLRLIYYSQIVNDFQKGDIAEGYSVSREKKESFPLTVTSAQKNPTAFYLCASSPSPGANVLTFGAGSRLTVL.

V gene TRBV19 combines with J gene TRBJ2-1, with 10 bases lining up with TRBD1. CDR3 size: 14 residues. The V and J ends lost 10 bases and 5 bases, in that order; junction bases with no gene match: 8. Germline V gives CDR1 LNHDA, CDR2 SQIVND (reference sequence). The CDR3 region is CATAQGQGNNEQFF. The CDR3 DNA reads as TGTGCCACCGCCCAGGGACAGGGGAACAATGAGCAGTTCTTC.

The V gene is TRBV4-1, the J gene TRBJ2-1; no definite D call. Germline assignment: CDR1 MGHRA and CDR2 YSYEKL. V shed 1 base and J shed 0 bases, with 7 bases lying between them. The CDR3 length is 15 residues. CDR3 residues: CASSQARSSYNEQFF. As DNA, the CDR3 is TGCGCCAGCAGCCAAGCTAGGAGCTCCTACAATGAGCAGTTCTTC.

The chain's CDR3 is CATSRRTTFGNEQFF. DNA of the CDR3: TGTGCCACCAGCCGAAGGACTACGTTTGGCAATGAGCAGTTCTTC. V is TRBV15 and J is TRBJ2-1; maybe TRBD2 (6 bases). Germline CDR1 is LNHNV and CDR2 is YYDKDF (reference sequence). Deletions cut 5 bases from V and 6 bases from J, with 17 bases between. This CDR3 contains 15 residues.

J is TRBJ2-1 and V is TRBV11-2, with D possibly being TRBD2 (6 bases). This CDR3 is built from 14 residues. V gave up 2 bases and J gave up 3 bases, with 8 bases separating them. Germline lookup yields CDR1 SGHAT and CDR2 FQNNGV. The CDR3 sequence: CASSLRDFYNEQFF. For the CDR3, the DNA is TGTGCCAGCAGCTTAAGGGACTTCTACAATGAGCAGTTCTTC. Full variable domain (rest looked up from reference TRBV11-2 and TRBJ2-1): EAGVAQSPRYKIIEKRQSVAFWCNPISGHATLYWYQQILGQGPKLLIQFQNNGVVDDSQLPKDRFSAERLKGVDSTLKIQPAKLEDSAVYLCASSLRDFYNEQFFGPGTRLTVL.

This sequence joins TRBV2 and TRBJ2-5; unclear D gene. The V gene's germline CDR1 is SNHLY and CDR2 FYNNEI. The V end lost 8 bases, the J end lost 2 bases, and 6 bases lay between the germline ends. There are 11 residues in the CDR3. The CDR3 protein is CASDFQETQYF. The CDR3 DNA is TGTGCCAGCGACTTTCAAGAGACCCAGTACTTC.

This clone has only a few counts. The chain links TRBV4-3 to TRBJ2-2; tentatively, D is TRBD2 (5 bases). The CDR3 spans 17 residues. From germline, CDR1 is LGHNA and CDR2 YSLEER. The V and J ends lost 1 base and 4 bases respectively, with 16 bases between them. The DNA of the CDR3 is TGCGCCAGCAGCCAAGTGACGGGGTCCACCACCACCGGGGAGCTGTTTTTT. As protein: CASSQVTGSTTTGELFF.

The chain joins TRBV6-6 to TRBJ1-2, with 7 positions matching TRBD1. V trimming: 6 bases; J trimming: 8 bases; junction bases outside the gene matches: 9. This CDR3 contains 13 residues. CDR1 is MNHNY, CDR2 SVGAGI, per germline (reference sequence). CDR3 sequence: CASSPTGTEGYTF. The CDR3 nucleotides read TGTGCCAGCAGCCCCACCGGGACAGAAGGCTACACCTTC.

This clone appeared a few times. CDR3 residues: CATSSSRRGPSTDTQYF. The CDR3 DNA reads TGTGCCACCAGCAGTAGCCGGCGGGGCCCCAGCACAGATACGCAGTATTTT. The V call is TRBV15, the J call TRBJ2-3, with TRBD2 as a possible D gene (6 bases). The CDR3 spans 17 residues. Between the trimmed V and J ends, which lost 3 bases and 0 bases, there was a span of 16 bases. Germline CDR1 LNHNV, CDR2 YYDKDF (reference sequence).

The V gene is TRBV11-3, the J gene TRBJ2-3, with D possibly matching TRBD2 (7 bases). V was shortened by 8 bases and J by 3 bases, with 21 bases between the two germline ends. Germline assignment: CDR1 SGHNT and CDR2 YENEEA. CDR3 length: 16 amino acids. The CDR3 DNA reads TGTGCCAGCTCTCCCGGGGGGCAGGCCCCGACAGATACGCAGTATTTT. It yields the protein CASSPGGQAPTDTQYF.

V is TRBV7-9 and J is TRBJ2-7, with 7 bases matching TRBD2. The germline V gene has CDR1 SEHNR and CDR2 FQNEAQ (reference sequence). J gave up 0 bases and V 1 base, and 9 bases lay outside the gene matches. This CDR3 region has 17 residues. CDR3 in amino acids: CASSLGISGPSSYEQYF. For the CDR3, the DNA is TGTGCCAGCAGCTTAGGTATTAGCGGGCCCAGCTCCTACGAGCAGTACTTC.

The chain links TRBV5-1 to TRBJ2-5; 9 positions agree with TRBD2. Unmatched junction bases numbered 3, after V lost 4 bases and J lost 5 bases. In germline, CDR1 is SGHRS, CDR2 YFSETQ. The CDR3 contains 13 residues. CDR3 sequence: CASSAGGQETQYF. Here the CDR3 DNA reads TGCGCCAGCAGCGCGGGGGGGCAGGAGACCCAGTACTTC. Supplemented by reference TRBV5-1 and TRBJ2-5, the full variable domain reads KAGVTQTPRYLIKTRGQQVTLSCSPISGHRSVSWYQQTPGQGLQFLFEYFSETQRNKGNFPGRFSGRQFSNSRSEMNVSTLELGDSALYLCASSAGGQETQYFGPGTRLLVL.

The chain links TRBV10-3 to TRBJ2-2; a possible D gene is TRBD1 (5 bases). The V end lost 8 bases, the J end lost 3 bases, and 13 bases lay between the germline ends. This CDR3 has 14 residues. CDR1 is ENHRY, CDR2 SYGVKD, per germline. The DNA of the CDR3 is TGTGCCATCCGAAGGGGTTTGGACACCGGGGAGCTGTTTTTT. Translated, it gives CAIRRGLDTGELFF.

The CDR3 sequence: CASSLNPTGEGEKLFF. The CDR3 DNA sequence: TGCGCCAGCAGCCTTAACCCTACAGGGGAGGGTGAAAAACTGTTTTTT. The V call is TRBV5-1, the J call TRBJ1-4; 7 bases fit TRBD1. Germline trimming cut 4 bases from V and 7 bases from J; bases unmatched to any gene: 13. There are 16 residues in the CDR3. Germline V gene sequence: CDR1 SGHRS, CDR2 YFSETQ. Using reference TRBV5-1 and TRBJ1-4 for the parts outside the CDR3, the full variable domain is KAGVTQTPRYLIKTRGQQVTLSCSPISGHRSVSWYQQTPGQGLQFLFEYFSETQRNKGNFPGRFSGRQFSNSRSEMNVSTLELGDSALYLCASSLNPTGEGEKLFFGSGTQLSVL.

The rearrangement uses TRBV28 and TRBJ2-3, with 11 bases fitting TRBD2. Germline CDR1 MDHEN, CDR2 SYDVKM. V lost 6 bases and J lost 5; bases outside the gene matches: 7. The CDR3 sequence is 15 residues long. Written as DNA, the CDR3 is TGTGCCAGCAGCCCGACTAGCGGGGCTGAAGATACGCAGTATTTT. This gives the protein CASSPTSGAEDTQYF.

DNA for the CDR3: TGCAGCGTCGCCCTAGCGAATACGCAGTATTTT. Translation gives CSVALANTQYF. This rearrangement joins TRBV29-1 to TRBJ2-3; D might be TRBD2 (6 bases). Germline CDR1 SQVTM, CDR2 ANQGSEA. The germline V and J ends were trimmed by 6 bases and 7 bases, with 11 bases remaining between them. The CDR3 runs to 11 residues.

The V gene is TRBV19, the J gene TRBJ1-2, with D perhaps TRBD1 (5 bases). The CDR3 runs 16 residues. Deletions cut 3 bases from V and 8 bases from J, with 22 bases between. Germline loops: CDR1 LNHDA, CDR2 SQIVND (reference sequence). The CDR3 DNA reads TGTGCCAGTAGTATTACGAGAGACAGAACTTTTGAGGGCTACACCTTC. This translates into CASSITRDRTFEGYTF.